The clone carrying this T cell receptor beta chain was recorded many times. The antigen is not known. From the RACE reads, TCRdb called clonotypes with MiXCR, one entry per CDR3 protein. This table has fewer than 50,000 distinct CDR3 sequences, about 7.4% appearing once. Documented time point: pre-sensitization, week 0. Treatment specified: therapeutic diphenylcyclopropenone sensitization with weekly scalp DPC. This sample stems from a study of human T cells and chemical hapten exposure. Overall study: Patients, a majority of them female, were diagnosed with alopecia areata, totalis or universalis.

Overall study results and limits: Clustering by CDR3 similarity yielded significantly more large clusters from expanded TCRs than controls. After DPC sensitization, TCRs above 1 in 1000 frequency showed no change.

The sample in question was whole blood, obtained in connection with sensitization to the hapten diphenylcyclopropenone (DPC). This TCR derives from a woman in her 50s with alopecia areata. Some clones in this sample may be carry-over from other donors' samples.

CDR3 nucleotide sequence: TGTGCCAGCTCACCTAGCGGGAGGGCAAGTCGAGAGCAGTTCTTC. Amino acids: CASSPSGRASREQFF. This chain uses TRBV18 with TRBJ2-1; 11 nucleotides match TRBD2. With 3 bases clipped from V and 10 bases from J, the junction kept 8 bases outside the gene matches. CDR3 length: 15 residues. CDR1 and CDR2 from the germline V gene are KGHSH and LQKENI.